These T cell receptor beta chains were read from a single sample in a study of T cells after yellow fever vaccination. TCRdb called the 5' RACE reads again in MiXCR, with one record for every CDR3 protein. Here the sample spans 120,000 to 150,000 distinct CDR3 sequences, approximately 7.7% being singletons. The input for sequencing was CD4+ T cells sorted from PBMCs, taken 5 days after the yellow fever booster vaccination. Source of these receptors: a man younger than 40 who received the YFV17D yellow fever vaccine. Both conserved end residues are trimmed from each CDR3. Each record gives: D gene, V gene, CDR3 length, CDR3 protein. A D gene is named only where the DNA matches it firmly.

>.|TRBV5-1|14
ASSLEPPPLKETQY
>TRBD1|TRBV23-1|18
ASSQSRDRGLCRYQETQY
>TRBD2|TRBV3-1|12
ASSQRGLINEQF
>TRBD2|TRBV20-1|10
SGISGRGEQY
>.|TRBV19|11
ATKPGSTDTQY
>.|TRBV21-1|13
ASSKTRRSYNEQF
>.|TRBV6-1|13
ASKPGWGVDYEQY
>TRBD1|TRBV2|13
ASSRQGTDPYEQY
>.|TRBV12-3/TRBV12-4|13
ASSYRGSTGYEQY
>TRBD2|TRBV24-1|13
ATSMGLAGGNEQF
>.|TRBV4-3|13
ASSQDRATYNEQF
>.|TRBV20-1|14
SARDPGGRSSYEQY
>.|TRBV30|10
AWRRAINEQF
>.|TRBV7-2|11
ASSLVKKYEQF
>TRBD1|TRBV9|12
ASSVRELGGEQF
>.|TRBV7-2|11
ASSWGRGYEQY
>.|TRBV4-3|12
ASRQSGERTEQF
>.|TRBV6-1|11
ASRKQGQETQY
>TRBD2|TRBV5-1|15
ASTPPTTGGGTGELF
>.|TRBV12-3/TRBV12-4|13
ASSLEGRVRDEQY
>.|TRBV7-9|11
ASSLDPNTEAF
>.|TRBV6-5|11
ASARAGGYGYT
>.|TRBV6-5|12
ASSYSRGTGELF
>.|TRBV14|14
ASSQEQGTANYGYT
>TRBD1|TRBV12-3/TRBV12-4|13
ASSRRQGWNYEQY
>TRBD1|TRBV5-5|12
ASSSSRGPTPQH
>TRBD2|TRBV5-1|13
ASSPSGTGSNEQF
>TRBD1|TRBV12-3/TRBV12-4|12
ASSPGQGNAEAF
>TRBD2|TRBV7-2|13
ASSLWVGRSHEQF